This entry is about one T cell receptor beta chain. Antigen specificity is unknown. A read error may account for a junction end that differs from germline. This sample is drawn from a study of cytomegalovirus exposure and HLA in healthy donors. Across the whole study: A subsequent analysis reported that the roughly 130 validation repertoires were produced on the same platform that had also been used for the approximately 710 first-cohort repertoires. Study-level results: Overall, some 160 TCR beta chains were annotated as cytomegalovirus-associated. In vitro confirmation showed three CMV-associated chains to be CMV antigen specific.

The donors were part of the roughly 120-subject validation cohort, which stood apart from the roughly 670-subject first cohort. Germline V gene sequence: CDR1 SGHDN, CDR2 FVKESK. The CDR3 length is 14 residues. Here immunoSEQ multiplex PCR was the method, and the copy in TCRdb shows in-frame clones only, minus some. This table has around 150,000 clones, roughly 89% appearing once. The specimen was PBMCs. The genes are TRBV14 and TRBJ1-2; 7 bases agree with TRBD1. This receptor was identified in a woman aged 18 to 35 in good health and CMV-seropositive. This CDR3 reads CASSRGNYGTADSF. DNA of the CDR3: TGTGCCAGCAGCAGGGGTAACTACGGGACAGCCGATTCCTTC. The full variable domain, in which reference TRBV14 and TRBJ1-2 provide the parts outside the CDR3, is EAGVTQFPSHSVIEKGQTVTLRCDPISGHDNLYWYRRVMGKEIKFLLHFVKESKQDESGMPNNRFLAERTGGTYSTLKVQPAELEDSGVYFCASSRGNYGTADSFGSGTRLTVV.